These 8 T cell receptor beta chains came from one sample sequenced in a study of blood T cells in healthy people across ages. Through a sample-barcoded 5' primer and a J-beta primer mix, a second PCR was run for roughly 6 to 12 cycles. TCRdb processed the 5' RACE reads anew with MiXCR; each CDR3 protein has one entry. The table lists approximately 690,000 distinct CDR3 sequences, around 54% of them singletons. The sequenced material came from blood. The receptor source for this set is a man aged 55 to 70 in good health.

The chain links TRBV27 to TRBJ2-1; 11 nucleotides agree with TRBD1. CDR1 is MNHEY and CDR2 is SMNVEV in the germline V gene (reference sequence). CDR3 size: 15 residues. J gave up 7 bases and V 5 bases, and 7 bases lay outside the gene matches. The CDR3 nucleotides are TGTGCCAGCAGTCAGGGACAGGGGGAGATAAATGAGCAGTTCTTC. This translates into CASSQGQGEINEQFF.

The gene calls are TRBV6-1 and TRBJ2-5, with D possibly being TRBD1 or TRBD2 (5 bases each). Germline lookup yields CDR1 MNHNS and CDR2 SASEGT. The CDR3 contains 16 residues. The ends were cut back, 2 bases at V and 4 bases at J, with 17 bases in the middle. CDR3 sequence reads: CASSESPQNGAETQYF. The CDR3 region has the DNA TGTGCCAGCAGTGAAAGTCCTCAAAACGGGGCAGAGACCCAGTACTTC.

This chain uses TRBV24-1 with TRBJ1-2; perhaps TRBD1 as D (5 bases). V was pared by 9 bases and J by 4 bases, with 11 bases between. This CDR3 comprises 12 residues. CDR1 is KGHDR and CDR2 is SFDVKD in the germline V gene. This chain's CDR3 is CATGDGSYGYTF. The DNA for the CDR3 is TGTGCCACCGGGGACGGGTCCTATGGCTACACCTTC.

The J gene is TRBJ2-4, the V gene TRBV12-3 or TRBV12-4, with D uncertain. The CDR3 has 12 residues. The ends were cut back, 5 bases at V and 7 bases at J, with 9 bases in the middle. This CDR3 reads CASSVGRNIQYF. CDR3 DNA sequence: TGTGCCAGCAGTGTGGGCAGGAACATTCAGTACTTC.

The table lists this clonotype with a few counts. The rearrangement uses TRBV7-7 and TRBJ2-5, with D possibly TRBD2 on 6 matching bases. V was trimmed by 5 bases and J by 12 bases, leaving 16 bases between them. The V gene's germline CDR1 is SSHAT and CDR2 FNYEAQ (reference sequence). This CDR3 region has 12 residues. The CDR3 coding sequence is TGTGCCAGCAGCCCGGGGGTGGGGGAGAAGTACTTC. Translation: CASSPGVGEKYF.

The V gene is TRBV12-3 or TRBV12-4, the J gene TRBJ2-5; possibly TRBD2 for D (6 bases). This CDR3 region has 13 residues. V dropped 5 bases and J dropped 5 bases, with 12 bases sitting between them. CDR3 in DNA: TGTGCCAGCAGTGATGGAGGGATCGAGACCCAGTACTTC. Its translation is CASSDGGIETQYF.

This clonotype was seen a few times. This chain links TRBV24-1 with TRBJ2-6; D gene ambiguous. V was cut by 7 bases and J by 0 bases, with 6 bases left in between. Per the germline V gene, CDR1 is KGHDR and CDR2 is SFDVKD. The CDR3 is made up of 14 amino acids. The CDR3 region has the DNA TGTGCCACCAGAGATACCTCTGGGGCCAACGTCCTGACTTTC. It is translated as CATRDTSGANVLTF.

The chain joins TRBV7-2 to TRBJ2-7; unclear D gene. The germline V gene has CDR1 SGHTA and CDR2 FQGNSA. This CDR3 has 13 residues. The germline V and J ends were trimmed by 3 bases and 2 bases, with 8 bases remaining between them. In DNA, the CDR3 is TGTGCCAGCAGCTTGGGAATTCCCTACGAGCAGTACTTC. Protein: CASSLGIPYEQYF.